Listed below are T cell receptor beta chains from one sample, sequenced in a study of identical twins. One entry per CDR3 protein, called by TCRdb with MiXCR from the 5' RACE reads. The data show some 760,000 distinct CDR3 sequences, around a sixth seen once. This sample was also put to use in a study of T cells expressing NK-cell markers.

The sample was PBMCs. These receptors came from a woman aged 18-30 years in good health. Each CDR3 is given with its conserved first and last residue. A D gene is named only where the DNA matches it firmly. The size entry is marked missing in some rows and otherwise reads once, few, many or a size class.

-	10	-	TRBV20-1	TRBJ2-7	CSARGTEQYF	TGCAGTGCTAGAGGTACCGAGCAGTACTTC
-	12	TRBD2	TRBV7-9	TRBJ2-1	CASSLSGGMGFF	TGTGCCAGCAGCTTATCGGGAGGGATGGGGTTCTTC
-	13	-	TRBV12-3/TRBV12-4	TRBJ2-7	CASTDGQSYELYF	TGTGCCAGCACCGACGGACAGTCCTACGAGCTGTACTTC
-	15	-	TRBV15	TRBJ2-5	CATSTRARYQETQYF	TGTGCCACCAGCACCCGAGCCCGGTACCAAGAGACCCAGTACTTC
-	18	TRBD2	TRBV9	TRBJ2-6	CASSLRLAGPSGANVLTF	TGTGCCAGCAGCTTACGACTAGCGGGACCATCTGGGGCCAACGTCCTGACTTTC
-	13	TRBD2	TRBV20-1	TRBJ2-7	CSASGLADYEQYF	TGCAGTGCTAGTGGGCTAGCGGATTACGAGCAGTACTTC
few	15	TRBD2	TRBV5-1	TRBJ2-3	CASSTGLASADTQYF	TGCGCCAGCAGCACCGGACTAGCAAGTGCAGATACGCAGTATTTT
few	17	-	TRBV5-1	TRBJ2-1	CASSDPGTLSSYNEQFF	TGCGCCAGCAGCGATCCCGGGACCCTGAGCTCCTACAATGAGCAGTTCTTC
-	14	TRBD1	TRBV20-1	TRBJ2-7	CSASVGQERYEQYF	TGCAGTGCTAGTGTGGGACAGGAACGCTACGAGCAGTACTTC
few	16	-	TRBV7-9	TRBJ2-7	CASSFSAGPGTYEQYF	TGTGCCAGCAGCTTCAGTGCTGGCCCCGGCACCTACGAGCAGTACTTC
-	14	-	TRBV12-3/TRBV12-4	TRBJ2-1	CASAQSTYYNEQFF	TGTGCCAGCGCTCAGTCAACCTACTACAATGAGCAGTTCTTC
few	14	-	TRBV20-1	TRBJ2-2	CSAREYRNTGELFF	TGCAGTGCCAGAGAATACAGGAACACCGGGGAGCTGTTTTTT
many	11	-	TRBV20-1	TRBJ2-1	CPPCPNNEQFF	TGCCCACCTTGTCCCAACAATGAGCAGTTCTTC
-	17	TRBD2	TRBV10-2	TRBJ2-2	CASSDMREAANTGELFF	TGCGCCAGCAGTGATATGCGGGAGGCCGCGAACACCGGGGAGCTGTTTTTT
-	15	TRBD1	TRBV7-3	TRBJ1-1	CASSLLGTANTEAFF	TGTGCCAGCAGCTTACTCGGGACAGCGAACACTGAAGCTTTCTTT
-	16	-	TRBV12-3/TRBV12-4	TRBJ2-7	CASSLPGEGVPYEQYF	TGTGCCAGCAGTTTACCAGGAGAAGGCGTGCCATACGAGCAGTACTTC
few	15	-	TRBV4-2	TRBJ2-1	CASSQAGRGDNEQFF	TGTGCCAGCAGCCAAGCTGGGCGGGGTGACAATGAGCAGTTCTTC
-	19	TRBD1	TRBV7-2	TRBJ2-1	CASSLAYRRTGGPYNEQFF	TGTGCCAGCAGCTTAGCTTATAGGCGGACAGGGGGCCCCTACAATGAGCAGTTCTTC
-	16	-	TRBV28	TRBJ2-4	CASSTPVGADLDIQYF	TGTGCCAGCAGCACCCCCGTGGGCGCAGACTTAGACATTCAGTACTTC
few	14	-	TRBV12-3/TRBV12-4	TRBJ1-1	CASTLQGVNTEAFF	TGTGCCAGCACCCTACAGGGAGTGAACACTGAAGCTTTCTTT
few	14	-	TRBV27	TRBJ1-1	CASSVGLTNTEAFF	TGTGCCAGCAGTGTGGGACTTACGAACACTGAAGCTTTCTTT
-	14	TRBD1	TRBV5-1	TRBJ2-1	CASRRQGMANEQFF	TGCGCCAGCAGGAGACAGGGTATGGCCAATGAGCAGTTCTTC
few	15	-	TRBV12-3/TRBV12-4	TRBJ2-1	CASTLVGSSHNEQFF	TGTGCCAGCACCTTGGTGGGTAGTAGCCACAATGAGCAGTTCTTC
few	15	TRBD1	TRBV6-4	TRBJ2-3	CASSDTTGALDTQYF	TGTGCCAGCAGTGACACGACAGGGGCGCTGGATACGCAGTATTTT
few	16	TRBD1	TRBV18	TRBJ2-1	CASSPGGTGEYNEQFF	TGTGCCAGCTCTCCCGGCGGGACAGGGGAGTACAATGAGCAGTTCTTC
few	16	TRBD2	TRBV4-2	TRBJ2-1	CASRQERGALYNEQFF	TGTGCCAGCAGGCAGGAGCGGGGGGCCCTTTACAATGAGCAGTTCTTC
-	14	TRBD1	TRBV7-3	TRBJ2-7	CASSSQGIGDEQYF	TGTGCCAGCAGCTCACAGGGGATCGGGGACGAGCAGTACTTC
-	13	-	TRBV12-3/TRBV12-4	TRBJ1-5	CASRHAVGQPQHF	TGTGCCAGTAGACACGCAGTCGGCCAGCCCCAGCATTTT
few	16	TRBD2	TRBV12-3/TRBV12-4	TRBJ2-3	CASSPSGRGEADTQYF	TGTGCCAGCAGCCCCAGCGGGCGGGGGGAAGCAGATACGCAGTATTTT
few	15	-	TRBV5-1	TRBJ1-2	CASSFAGSEGHGYTF	TGCGCCAGCAGCTTTGCAGGGAGTGAAGGTCATGGCTACACCTTC
-	14	-	TRBV5-1	TRBJ2-1	CASSFKGTYNEQFF	TGCGCCAGCAGCTTTAAGGGGACCTACAATGAGCAGTTCTTC
-	15	TRBD2	TRBV30	TRBJ2-1	CAWLRLADNYNEQFF	TGTGCCTGGCTTAGACTAGCGGACAATTACAATGAGCAGTTCTTC
-	12	TRBD1	TRBV6-1	TRBJ2-1	CASTYRGNEQFF	TGTGCCAGCACTTACAGGGGCAATGAGCAGTTCTTC
-	12	TRBD2	TRBV10-3	TRBJ2-7	CATTSVTYEQYF	TGTGCCACGACTAGCGTAACCTACGAGCAGTACTTC
few	14	-	TRBV6-5	TRBJ2-7	CASSSGAGAGGLCF	TGTGCCAGCAGTTCAGGAGCGGGCGCCGGTGGTTTGTGCTTC
few	15	-	TRBV9	TRBJ2-3	CASSPLGGSTDTQYF	TGTGCCAGCAGCCCCTTGGGGGGTAGCACAGATACGCAGTATTTT
-	14	-	TRBV6-1	TRBJ2-4	CASTSRRAKNIQYF	TGTGCCAGCACCAGCAGGAGAGCCAAAAACATTCAGTACTTC
-	16	-	TRBV5-1	TRBJ2-7	CASSGGPGTLAYEQYF	TGCGCCAGCAGCGGGGGTCCCGGGACTTTAGCGTACGAGCAGTACTTC
-	13	-	TRBV7-2	TRBJ2-1	CASSLLARGEQFF	TGTGCCAGCAGCTTATTGGCGCGGGGTGAGCAGTTCTTC
few	17	TRBD1	TRBV18	TRBJ1-2	CASSPSLPGGLNYGYTF	TGTGCCAGCTCACCCTCCCTCCCAGGGGGACTTAACTATGGCTACACCTTC
few	13	-	TRBV5-1	TRBJ2-3	CASSGGEANTQYF	TGCGCCAGCAGCGGAGGCGAGGCGAATACGCAGTATTTT
-	12	-	TRBV29-1	TRBJ2-2	CSVLASTGELFF	TGCAGCGTTCTAGCTTCCACCGGGGAGCTGTTTTTT
-	17	-	TRBV5-1	TRBJ2-5	CASSPFPRDGFGETQYF	TGCGCCAGCAGCCCGTTCCCCCGGGACGGATTTGGGGAGACCCAGTACTTC